A single sample gave rise to the 8 T cell receptor beta chains below, sequenced in a study of T cells in women clearing cervical HPV infection. Libraries were prepared by immunoSEQ multiplex PCR; TCRdb keeps only in-frame clonotypes and omits some of them. This repertoire includes tens of thousands of clones. Material for sequencing was blood buffy coat. All receptors come from a woman between 18 and 75 years old with a cervical HPV16 infection that either progressed to CIN3+ or cleared (not recorded which).

Points on this clone: Read sequence stops 3 residues before the CDR3 end, and the germline J gene provides the missing end. This chain links TRBV5-6 with TRBJ2-5; 9 bases are a match to TRBD1. V was clipped by 4 bases and J by 2 bases; unmatched bases: 3. This CDR3 spans 14 amino acids. In germline, CDR1 is SGHDT, CDR2 YYEEEE. The DNA read from the CDR3 is TGTGCCAGCAGCCAGACAGGGGGGCAAGAGACC. This translates into CASSQTGGQET. The entire CDR3 is CASSQTGGQETQYF.

On this clone itself: The DNA ends 3 residues before the CDR3 does, and the rest of the CDR3 is filled in from the germline J gene. This sequence joins TRBV20-1 and TRBJ1-1; D is unclear. Germline CDR1 DFQATT, CDR2 SNEGSKA (reference sequence). The CDR3 is made up of 12 amino acids. The CDR3 loop is CSARGLEYEAFF. The DNA read from the CDR3 is TGCAGTGCTAGAGGATTAGAGTACGAA.

A note on this clone: The read ends 3 residues shy of where the CDR3 ends; the end is completed using the germline J gene. The chain joins TRBV20-1 to TRBJ2-1; the D gene is possibly TRBD2 (5 bases). The V end lost 3 bases, the J end lost 0 bases, and 12 bases lay between the germline ends. The CDR3 loop spans 15 amino acids. Germline V CDR1 and CDR2: DFQATT, SNEGSKA (reference sequence). The DNA read from the CDR3 is TGCAGTGCTAGTGGACTCGCGAGCTCCTACAATGAG. The encoded protein is CSASGLASSYNE. The entire CDR3 sequence reads CSASGLASSYNEQFF.

Of note for this clone: The read terminates 3 residues before the CDR3 end, so the remaining end is supplied by the germline J gene. The chain recombines TRBV6-2 or TRBV6-3 with TRBJ2-2; 8 bases map to TRBD1. Germline V gives CDR1 MNHEY, CDR2 SVGEGT. The CDR3 consists of 15 residues. The J segment lost 5 bases and the V segment lost 3 bases, leaving 5 bases of the junction unmatched. The CDR3 DNA, read in part, is TGTGCCAGCAGTTATTCGGACAGGGAAACCGGGGAG. Its protein is CASSYSDRETGE. The whole CDR3 reads CASSYSDRETGELFF.

About this clone: The read stops 3 residues short of the end of the CDR3; the missing end is completed from the germline J gene. The chain links TRBV20-1 to TRBJ2-7; 7 bases match TRBD1. The V gene end was trimmed by 3 bases and the J gene end by 3 bases; junction bases not matched to a gene: 11. CDR3 length: 15 amino acids. Germline-derived CDR1 and CDR2 are DFQATT and SNEGSKA (reference sequence). Partial CDR3 DNA: TGCAGTGCTAGCGGACAGGCCACCCCAAGCTACGAG. Protein sequence: CSASGQATPSYE. The entire CDR3 reads CSASGQATPSYEQYF.

Concerning this clone: Sequencing ends 3 residues short of the CDR3 end; the germline J gene provides the rest. J is TRBJ2-7 and V is TRBV5-1; a possible D gene is TRBD2 (5 bases). Germline V CDR1 and CDR2: SGHRS, YFSETQ. This CDR3 has 14 residues. The V end lost 6 bases, the J end lost 0 bases, and 13 bases lay between the germline ends. CDR3: CASKFAEDSYEQYF. The sequenced part of the CDR3 DNA is TGCGCCAGCAAATTCGCGGAGGACTCCTACGAG. Complete variable domain (other parts from reference TRBV5-1 and TRBJ2-7): KAGVTQTPRYLIKTRGQQVTLSCSPISGHRSVSWYQQTPGQGLQFLFEYFSETQRNKGNFPGRFSGRQFSNSRSEMNVSTLELGDSALYLCASKFAEDSYEQYFGPGTRLTVT.

Turning to this clone: The sequence runs out 3 residues before the end of the CDR3; the remainder is reconstructed from the germline J gene. The chain joins TRBV20-1 to TRBJ2-2; tentatively, D is TRBD1 (7 bases). The V gene's germline CDR1 is DFQATT and CDR2 SNEGSKA (reference sequence). V gave up 1 base and J gave up 6 bases, with 12 bases separating them. The CDR3 spans 14 residues. Incomplete CDR3 DNA: TGCAGTGCTAGAGCAGGGGGGCCTTCCGGGGAG. Translated: CSARAGGPSGE. In full, the CDR3 is CSARAGGPSGELFF.

Note on this clone: Read data end 3 residues before the CDR3 end; the end is taken from the germline J gene. The genes are TRBV7-2 and TRBJ1-1; weak D call: TRBD1 (5 bases). The V gene's germline CDR1 is SGHTA and CDR2 FQGNSA. The CDR3 has 15 amino acids. V was shortened by 5 bases and J by 1 base, with 14 bases between the two germline ends. The CDR3 bases that were read are TGTGCCAGCAGCCTACGACAGTTACAGAACACTGAA. It yields the protein CASSLRQLQNTE. The whole CDR3 reads CASSLRQLQNTEAFF.